One and the same sample provided the 8 T cell receptor beta chains below, sequenced in a study of control samples from healthy donors and cancer patients. Only in-frame clones appear in the TCRdb table, and some are missing; sequencing was by immunoSEQ multiplex PCR. The data hold some 150,000 clones, with roughly 95% observed a single time. The sequenced sample consisted of blood. These receptors came from a woman aged 25-40 years in good health.

This rearrangement joins TRBV20-1 to TRBJ1-2; D is undetermined. Germline V gene sequence: CDR1 DFQATT, CDR2 SNEGSKA (reference sequence). The CDR3 sequence is 10 residues long. Trimming shortened V by 1 base and J by 8 bases, and 5 bases separated the two germline ends. DNA of the CDR3: TGCAGTGCTAGAGTACGGGGCTACACCTTC. This sequence encodes CSARVRGYTF.

This sequence joins TRBV6-5 and TRBJ1-5; D is perhaps TRBD1 (5 bases). This CDR3 has 13 amino acids. The V end was cut by 7 bases, the J end by 7 bases, with 14 bases between. Germline V gene sequence: CDR1 MNHEY, CDR2 SVGAGI. The CDR3 sequence: CASTARGWQPQHF. CDR3 coding DNA: TGTGCCAGCACCGCGAGGGGCTGGCAGCCCCAGCATTTT.

The rearrangement links TRBV4-1 to TRBJ1-5, with TRBD1 matching 9 bases. Germline CDR1 MGHRA, CDR2 YSYEKL. The CDR3 covers 15 residues. V was pared by 5 bases and J by 4 bases, with 6 bases of the junction left unmatched. The CDR3 spells CASSGGTGLNQPQHF. In nucleotides, the CDR3 is TGCGCCAGCAGCGGAGGGACAGGGTTGAATCAGCCCCAGCATTTT.

The chain links TRBV5-6 to TRBJ1-2; D might be TRBD1 (6 bases). Germline CDR1 SGHDT, CDR2 YYEEEE. V shed 1 base and J shed 7 bases, with 14 bases lying between them. The length of the CDR3 is 14 residues. DNA for the CDR3: TGTGCCAGCAGCTTGTGGGGGGCGCATTCTGGCTACACCTTC. Translation: CASSLWGAHSGYTF.

This CDR3 reads CASSFRNQPQHF. The CDR3, as DNA: TGTGCCAGCAGTTTCAGGAATCAGCCCCAGCATTTT. V and J are TRBV28 and TRBJ1-5; D unresolved. Germline V gene sequence: CDR1 MDHEN, CDR2 SYDVKM. Trimming removed 3 bases at V and 4 bases at J, with 4 bases between. CDR3 length: 12 residues.

The CDR3 sequence is CASSQNFRGLEGYTF. For the CDR3, the DNA is TGTGCCAGCAGCCAAAACTTCCGGGGCTTGGAAGGCTACACCTTC. This chain joins TRBV14 and TRBJ1-2; D might be TRBD1 (5 bases). Trimming left V 2 bases short and J 8 bases short, with 18 bases between. Germline lookup yields CDR1 SGHDN and CDR2 FVKESK. The CDR3 runs to 15 residues.

The table lists this clone with a few counts. CDR3 in amino acids: CASSYGLEAFF. CDR3 bases: TGTGCCAGCAGCTACGGACTTGAAGCTTTCTTT. This rearrangement joins TRBV2 to TRBJ1-1; D is undetermined. Trimming left V 6 bases short and J 7 bases short, with 9 bases between. The CDR3 length is 11 residues. Looked up from germline, CDR1 is SNHLY and CDR2 is FYNNEI.

V and J are TRBV3-1 (or the pseudogene TRBV3-2) and TRBJ2-1, with D perhaps TRBD2 (6 bases). The germline CDR1 and CDR2 sequences are LGHDT and YNNKEL (reference sequence). CDR3 length: 13 amino acids. V was cut by 4 bases and J by 5 bases, with 9 bases left in between. This CDR3 is CASSRPGDNEQFF. CDR3 DNA sequence: TGTGCCAGCAGCCGCCCGGGAGACAATGAGCAGTTCTTC.